A selection of T cell receptor beta chains follows, all from one sample in a study of human T cells and chemical hapten exposure. TCRdb redid the calling of the RACE reads with MiXCR, one entry per CDR3 protein. The table includes approximately 57,000 distinct CDR3 sequences, 7% to 10% detected once. The starting material was whole blood, obtained in connection with sensitization to the hapten diphenylcyclopropenone (DPC). The receptors shown here come from a woman in her 40s with alopecia areata. Some clones in this sample may be carry-over from other donors' samples. Each CDR3 is given with its conserved first and last residue. The order of the fields is clone size, D gene, V gene, CDR3 length, J gene, CDR3 DNA, CDR3 protein. The D gene is left open where the match is weak. Size tells how often a clone was seen (once, few, many) or the class of an expanded clone, and some rows leave it out.

clone size: many
D gene: TRBD1
V gene: TRBV29-1
CDR3 length: 14
J gene: TRBJ2-7
CDR3 DNA: TGCAGCGTCAAAACCGGGACAGGGGGACGCGAGCAGTACTTC
CDR3 protein: CSVKTGTGGREQYF

clone size: many
D gene: .
V gene: TRBV4-1
CDR3 length: 14
J gene: TRBJ2-7
CDR3 DNA: TGCGCCAGCAGCCAAGGAGGCAGGGCCTACGAGCAGTACTTC
CDR3 protein: CASSQGGRAYEQYF

clone size: .
D gene: .
V gene: TRBV2
CDR3 length: 12
J gene: TRBJ1-1
CDR3 DNA: TGTGCCAGCGGTTCTTCTCCTGGTGAAGCTTTCTTT
CDR3 protein: CASGSSPGEAFF

clone size: .
D gene: .
V gene: TRBV20-1
CDR3 length: 14
J gene: TRBJ1-5
CDR3 DNA: TGCAGTGCTAGAGATCTCCAGGGTGACCAGCCCCAGCATTTT
CDR3 protein: CSARDLQGDQPQHF

clone size: few
D gene: TRBD1
V gene: TRBV7-2
CDR3 length: 15
J gene: TRBJ1-1
CDR3 DNA: TGTGCCAGCAGCTACACGACAGGGATGAACACTGAAGCTTTCTTT
CDR3 protein: CASSYTTGMNTEAFF

clone size: .
D gene: .
V gene: TRBV5-6
CDR3 length: 12
J gene: TRBJ2-7
CDR3 DNA: TGTGCCAGCAGCTTACAGGCCTACGAGCAGTACTTC
CDR3 protein: CASSLQAYEQYF

clone size: many
D gene: TRBD2
V gene: TRBV20-1
CDR3 length: 16
J gene: TRBJ2-3
CDR3 DNA: TGCAGTGCTAGACCCCCGCTAGCGGGGGTCACAGATACGCAGTATTTT
CDR3 protein: CSARPPLAGVTDTQYF

clone size: few
D gene: .
V gene: TRBV9
CDR3 length: 12
J gene: TRBJ2-1
CDR3 DNA: TGTGCCAGCAGCGTGTCCATCCATGAGCAGTTCTTC
CDR3 protein: CASSVSIHEQFF

clone size: many
D gene: TRBD1
V gene: TRBV10-3
CDR3 length: 14
J gene: TRBJ2-7
CDR3 DNA: TGTGCCATCAGTGATGGGACAGGGTTCTACGAGCAGTACTTC
CDR3 protein: CAISDGTGFYEQYF

clone size: many
D gene: .
V gene: TRBV11-2
CDR3 length: 14
J gene: TRBJ2-5
CDR3 DNA: TGTGCCAGCACCCGGATGGGGATCCAAGAGACCCAGTACTTC
CDR3 protein: CASTRMGIQETQYF

clone size: .
D gene: .
V gene: TRBV7-9
CDR3 length: 12
J gene: TRBJ1-3
CDR3 DNA: TGTGCCAGCAGCCGGAGGAAAAACACCATATATTTT
CDR3 protein: CASSRRKNTIYF

clone size: many
D gene: .
V gene: TRBV6-2/TRBV6-3
CDR3 length: 14
J gene: TRBJ2-7
CDR3 DNA: TGTGCCAGCATCGCCCACCCAGGGAGTAGCGAGCAGTACTTC
CDR3 protein: CASIAHPGSSEQYF

clone size: .
D gene: .
V gene: TRBV7-9
CDR3 length: 15
J gene: TRBJ2-6
CDR3 DNA: TGTGCCAGCAGCTTAGACGGCTCTGGGACCAACGTCCTGACTTTC
CDR3 protein: CASSLDGSGTNVLTF

clone size: few
D gene: .
V gene: TRBV5-6
CDR3 length: 12
J gene: TRBJ1-1
CDR3 DNA: TGTGCCAGCAGCTACGGTGGTACTGAAGCTTTCTTT
CDR3 protein: CASSYGGTEAFF

clone size: few
D gene: TRBD1
V gene: TRBV27
CDR3 length: 13
J gene: TRBJ1-6
CDR3 DNA: TGTGCCAGCAGTCCCCCGACAGGGTCACCCCTCCACTTT
CDR3 protein: CASSPPTGSPLHF

clone size: many
D gene: .
V gene: TRBV4-2
CDR3 length: 16
J gene: TRBJ2-7
CDR3 DNA: TGTGCCAGCAGCCACATACTAGAGCGCCTATTGTACGAGCAGTACTTC
CDR3 protein: CASSHILERLLYEQYF

clone size: many
D gene: TRBD1
V gene: TRBV6-6
CDR3 length: 17
J gene: TRBJ1-5
CDR3 DNA: TGTGCCAGCAGTCCCCGATCGTGGACAGGGATAAATCAGCCCCAGCATTTT
CDR3 protein: CASSPRSWTGINQPQHF

clone size: many
D gene: .
V gene: TRBV6-1
CDR3 length: 10
J gene: TRBJ2-1
CDR3 DNA: TGTGCCAGCAGTGAAGCTAGTCGAGCGTTC
CDR3 protein: CASSEASRAF

clone size: .
D gene: .
V gene: TRBV2
CDR3 length: 19
J gene: TRBJ1-6
CDR3 DNA: TGTGCCAGCAGCCGCCGGGACACTCGCCTGAGCTCCTATAATTCACCCCTCCACTTT
CDR3 protein: CASSRRDTRLSSYNSPLHF

clone size: few
D gene: TRBD1
V gene: TRBV20-1
CDR3 length: 15
J gene: TRBJ2-3
CDR3 DNA: TGCAGTGCTAGAGATATTGGGACAGGGGTAGATACGCAGTATTTT
CDR3 protein: CSARDIGTGVDTQYF

clone size: many
D gene: TRBD1
V gene: TRBV2
CDR3 length: 17
J gene: TRBJ2-7
CDR3 DNA: TGTGCCAGCAGTGAAGACGGACCGGGACAGGGGACCTACGAGCAGTACTTC
CDR3 protein: CASSEDGPGQGTYEQYF

clone size: many
D gene: TRBD1
V gene: TRBV5-1
CDR3 length: 17
J gene: TRBJ1-2
CDR3 DNA: TGCGCCAGCAGCTTGCAGCCTTCCTCGACAGGGCTCTATGGCTACACCTTC
CDR3 protein: CASSLQPSSTGLYGYTF

clone size: few
D gene: .
V gene: TRBV14
CDR3 length: 16
J gene: TRBJ2-1
CDR3 DNA: TGTGCCAGCAGCGCCGCCGGGACCCACTCCTACAATGAGCAGTTCTTC
CDR3 protein: CASSAAGTHSYNEQFF

clone size: .
D gene: TRBD2
V gene: TRBV15
CDR3 length: 20
J gene: TRBJ2-1
CDR3 DNA: TGTGCCACCAGCAGAGTCCGGGCGGGGGGCCACTTGAGCTCCTACAATGAGCAGTTCTTC
CDR3 protein: CATSRVRAGGHLSSYNEQFF

clone size: few
D gene: .
V gene: TRBV29-1
CDR3 length: 11
J gene: TRBJ1-1
CDR3 DNA: TGCAGCGTTGAGGGACTGAGTTGGGCTTTCTTT
CDR3 protein: CSVEGLSWAFF

clone size: many
D gene: .
V gene: TRBV12-3/TRBV12-4
CDR3 length: 19
J gene: TRBJ1-4
CDR3 DNA: TGTGCCAGCAGTTCTATAGCGCTAATGGGGCGAATCACGGGCGAAAAACTGTTTTTT
CDR3 protein: CASSSIALMGRITGEKLFF

clone size: many
D gene: .
V gene: TRBV3-1
CDR3 length: 11
J gene: TRBJ2-3
CDR3 DNA: TGTGCCAGCAGCCAATCTGATACGCAGTATTTT
CDR3 protein: CASSQSDTQYF

clone size: .
D gene: .
V gene: TRBV12-5
CDR3 length: 13
J gene: TRBJ1-1
CDR3 DNA: TGTGCTAGTGGTTTGGGCAGTTTCACTGAAGCTTTCTTT
CDR3 protein: CASGLGSFTEAFF

clone size: .
D gene: .
V gene: TRBV9
CDR3 length: 15
J gene: TRBJ2-1
CDR3 DNA: TGTGCCAGCAGCGTGGGGGGAAACCCTCGAAATGAGCAGTTCTTC
CDR3 protein: CASSVGGNPRNEQFF

clone size: .
D gene: TRBD1
V gene: TRBV5-5
CDR3 length: 15
J gene: TRBJ2-7
CDR3 DNA: TGTGCCAGCAGCTTAGAAGGACAGGGTACCTACGAGCAGTACTTC
CDR3 protein: CASSLEGQGTYEQYF

clone size: many
D gene: .
V gene: TRBV5-5
CDR3 length: 16
J gene: TRBJ2-5
CDR3 DNA: TGTGCCAGCAGCCAGTACCTTAGACAGGCCCAAGAGACCCAGTACTTC
CDR3 protein: CASSQYLRQAQETQYF

clone size: .
D gene: .
V gene: TRBV6-4
CDR3 length: 14
J gene: TRBJ1-5
CDR3 DNA: TGTGCCAGCAGCGAGGGAGTAGACAATCAGCCCCAGCATTTT
CDR3 protein: CASSEGVDNQPQHF

clone size: many
D gene: .
V gene: TRBV2
CDR3 length: 12
J gene: TRBJ2-3
CDR3 DNA: TGTGCCAGTTGGGACAGCACAGATACGCAGTATTTT
CDR3 protein: CASWDSTDTQYF

clone size: .
D gene: TRBD2
V gene: TRBV7-3
CDR3 length: 18
J gene: TRBJ2-1
CDR3 DNA: TGTGCCAGCAGTCGAAACAGCCCCGGGACTAGCCAACGCAATGAGCAGTTCTTC
CDR3 protein: CASSRNSPGTSQRNEQFF

clone size: many
D gene: .
V gene: TRBV5-4
CDR3 length: 12
J gene: TRBJ2-3
CDR3 DNA: TGTGCCAGCAGCGCGAATTCCGATACGCAGTATTTT
CDR3 protein: CASSANSDTQYF

clone size: few
D gene: TRBD1
V gene: TRBV20-1
CDR3 length: 12
J gene: TRBJ1-1
CDR3 DNA: TGCAGTGCTTACAGGGGGTGGTCTGAAGCTTTCTTT
CDR3 protein: CSAYRGWSEAFF

clone size: many
D gene: .
V gene: TRBV12-3/TRBV12-4
CDR3 length: 14
J gene: TRBJ1-6
CDR3 DNA: TGTGCCAGCAGTCCCAGGGGAGTGAATTCACCCCTCCACTTT
CDR3 protein: CASSPRGVNSPLHF

clone size: many
D gene: TRBD1
V gene: TRBV6-5
CDR3 length: 17
J gene: TRBJ2-2
CDR3 DNA: TGTGCCAGCAGTTGGCGGCGAACAGGGGCCTACACCGGGGAGCTGTTTTTT
CDR3 protein: CASSWRRTGAYTGELFF

clone size: many
D gene: TRBD2
V gene: TRBV20-1
CDR3 length: 15
J gene: TRBJ2-2
CDR3 DNA: TGCAGTGCTCCTATAGCGGGGGCTAACACCGGGGAGCTGTTTTTT
CDR3 protein: CSAPIAGANTGELFF

clone size: .
D gene: .
V gene: TRBV4-3
CDR3 length: 16
J gene: TRBJ1-3
CDR3 DNA: TGCGCCAGCAGCCGGGGACGGAGGGCCTTCGGAAACACCATATATTTT
CDR3 protein: CASSRGRRAFGNTIYF

clone size: many
D gene: TRBD1
V gene: TRBV4-3
CDR3 length: 17
J gene: TRBJ2-1
CDR3 DNA: TGCGCCAGCAGCCAAGGGACAGGGAAAAGGTCTTGGGGTGAGCAGTTCTTC
CDR3 protein: CASSQGTGKRSWGEQFF

clone size: many
D gene: .
V gene: TRBV6-4
CDR3 length: 13
J gene: TRBJ2-3
CDR3 DNA: TGTGCCAGCAGTGACGGGGGGTCAAATACGCAGTATTTT
CDR3 protein: CASSDGGSNTQYF

clone size: few
D gene: .
V gene: TRBV19
CDR3 length: 15
J gene: TRBJ2-2
CDR3 DNA: TGTGCCAGTAGTTCGGGGCAGCTATTCACCGGGGAGCTGTTTTTT
CDR3 protein: CASSSGQLFTGELFF

clone size: many
D gene: .
V gene: TRBV7-2
CDR3 length: 15
J gene: TRBJ2-7
CDR3 DNA: TGTGCCAGCAGCTTAGTCGGATCGAGCTCCTACGAGCAGTACTTC
CDR3 protein: CASSLVGSSSYEQYF

clone size: few
D gene: .
V gene: TRBV11-1
CDR3 length: 16
J gene: TRBJ1-2
CDR3 DNA: TGTGCCAGCAGCTTAAACTATGTGAACAACCTCCTTGGCTACACCTTC
CDR3 protein: CASSLNYVNNLLGYTF

clone size: many
D gene: .
V gene: TRBV7-3
CDR3 length: 16
J gene: TRBJ1-1
CDR3 DNA: TGTGCCAGCAGCCCCTCATTAGGCAGGATGAACACTGAAGCTTTCTTT
CDR3 protein: CASSPSLGRMNTEAFF

clone size: medium-sized
D gene: .
V gene: TRBV13
CDR3 length: 14
J gene: TRBJ1-2
CDR3 DNA: TGTGCCAGCAGCTTAGCCGACAGGATCTATGGCTACACCTTC
CDR3 protein: CASSLADRIYGYTF

clone size: .
D gene: .
V gene: TRBV27
CDR3 length: 15
J gene: TRBJ2-2
CDR3 DNA: TGTGCCAGCAGTCCCTCGACAGCGAACACCGGGGAGCTGTTTTTT
CDR3 protein: CASSPSTANTGELFF

clone size: many
D gene: TRBD2
V gene: TRBV6-2/TRBV6-3
CDR3 length: 15
J gene: TRBJ2-2
CDR3 DNA: TGTGCCAGCAGTTTGTACGGGGGGGCAGCCGGGGAGCTGTTTTTT
CDR3 protein: CASSLYGGAAGELFF